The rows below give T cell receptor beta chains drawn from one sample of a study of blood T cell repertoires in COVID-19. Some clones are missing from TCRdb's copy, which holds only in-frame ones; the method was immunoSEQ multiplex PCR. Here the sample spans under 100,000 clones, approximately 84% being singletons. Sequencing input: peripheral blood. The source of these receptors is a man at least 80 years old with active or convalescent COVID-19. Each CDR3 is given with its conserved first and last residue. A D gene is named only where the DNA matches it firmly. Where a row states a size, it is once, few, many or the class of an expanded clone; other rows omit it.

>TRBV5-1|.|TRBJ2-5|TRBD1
TGCGCCAGCAGCCGAACAGGGGGTTTCGGAGAGACCCAGTACTTC
CASSRTGGFGETQYF
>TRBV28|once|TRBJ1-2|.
TGTGCCAGCAGTGCGCCTTCGTCATGGAACTATGGCTACACCTTC
CASSAPSSWNYGYTF
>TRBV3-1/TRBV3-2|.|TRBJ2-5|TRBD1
TGTGCCAGCAGCCGGGACAGGGTAGAGACCCAGTACTTC
CASSRDRVETQYF
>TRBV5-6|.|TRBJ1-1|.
TGTGCCAGCAGGAGCCGCTCCAGGAACATGAACACTGAAGCTTTCTTT
CASRSRSRNMNTEAFF
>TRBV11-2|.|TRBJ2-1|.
TGTGCCAGCAGCTTAGGTTACCCGGATGAGCAGTTCTTC
CASSLGYPDEQFF
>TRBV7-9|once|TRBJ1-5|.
TGTGCCAGCAGCTGGGGACAAGACCAGCCCCAGCATTTT
CASSWGQDQPQHF
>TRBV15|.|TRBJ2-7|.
TGTGCCACCAGCAGAAATCCAGGGGCCTACGAGCAGTACTTC
CATSRNPGAYEQYF
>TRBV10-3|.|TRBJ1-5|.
TGTGCCATCAGTGAGGATGGCAGCGGAAGTACGCCCCAGCATTTT
CAISEDGSGSTPQHF
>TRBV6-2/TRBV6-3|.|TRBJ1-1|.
TGTGCCAGCAGCCCCCACAGGGATGGCACTGAAGCTTTCTTT
CASSPHRDGTEAFF
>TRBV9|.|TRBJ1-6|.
TGTGCCAGCAGCGTAGCTTGGGCAGACTCACCCCTCCACTTT
CASSVAWADSPLHF
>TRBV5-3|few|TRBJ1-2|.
TGTGCCAGAAGCTCGCCCCTCTTTACGGGGGGCAGCTATGGCTACACCTTC
CARSSPLFTGGSYGYTF
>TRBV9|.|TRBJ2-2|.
TGTGCCAGCAGCGTAGGGTTCCGGAACAGGAGGAACACCGGGGAGCTGTTTTTT
CASSVGFRNRRNTGELFF
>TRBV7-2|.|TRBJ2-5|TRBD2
TGTGCCAGCAGCTCCGAGGCGGGGGGGCGTGAGACCCAGTACTTC
CASSSEAGGRETQYF
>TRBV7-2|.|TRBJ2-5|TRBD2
TGTGCCAGCAGCAGACTAGCGGGGAAGACCCAGTACTTC
CASSRLAGKTQYF
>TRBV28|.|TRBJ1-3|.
TGTGCCAGCAGTACTCAGGGGAAAGGGGGCTCTGGAAACACCATATATTTT
CASSTQGKGGSGNTIYF
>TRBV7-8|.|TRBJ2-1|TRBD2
TGTGCCAGCGGTCGTTCTAGCGGGGGTACCCTCTCCTACAATGAGCAGTTCTTC
CASGRSSGGTLSYNEQFF
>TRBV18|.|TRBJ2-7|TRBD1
TGTGCCAGCTCACCCCGGTTGAAGGGACAGGCGATCTCCTACGAGCAGTACTTC
CASSPRLKGQAISYEQYF
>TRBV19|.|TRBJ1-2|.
TGTGCCAGTAGTATTGGCAGGGGCCAATTTGCCGGGTACTATGGCTACACCTTC
CASSIGRGQFAGYYGYTF
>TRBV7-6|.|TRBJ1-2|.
TGTGCCAGCAGCCCTGAGGGCGGAGGGACCGCTGGCTACACCTTC
CASSPEGGGTAGYTF
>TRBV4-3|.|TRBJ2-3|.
TGCGCCAGCAGCCAAGGGACGGGGAGCACAGATACGCAGTATTTT
CASSQGTGSTDTQYF